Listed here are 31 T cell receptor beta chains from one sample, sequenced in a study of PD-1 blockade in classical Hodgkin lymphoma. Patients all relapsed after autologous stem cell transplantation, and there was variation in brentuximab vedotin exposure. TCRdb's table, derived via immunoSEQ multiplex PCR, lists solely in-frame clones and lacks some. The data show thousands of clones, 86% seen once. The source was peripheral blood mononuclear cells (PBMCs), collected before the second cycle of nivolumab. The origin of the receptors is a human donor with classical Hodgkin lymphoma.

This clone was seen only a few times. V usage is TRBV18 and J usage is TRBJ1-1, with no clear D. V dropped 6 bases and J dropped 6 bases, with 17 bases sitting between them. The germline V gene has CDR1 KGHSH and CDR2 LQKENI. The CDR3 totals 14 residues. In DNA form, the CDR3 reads TGTGCCAGCTCCACCTCGGGCATAGAGGCTGAAGCTTTCTTT. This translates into CASSTSGIEAEAFF. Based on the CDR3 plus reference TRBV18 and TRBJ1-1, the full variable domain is NAGVMQNPRHLVRRRGQEARLRCSPMKGHSHVYWYRQLPEEGLKFMVYLQKENIIDESGMPKERFSAEFPKEGPSILRIQQVVRGDSAAYFCASSTSGIEAEAFFGQGTRLTVV.

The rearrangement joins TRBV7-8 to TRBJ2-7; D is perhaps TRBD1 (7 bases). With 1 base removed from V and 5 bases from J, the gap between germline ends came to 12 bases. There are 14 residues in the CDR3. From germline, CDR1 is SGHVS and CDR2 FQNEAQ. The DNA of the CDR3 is TGTGCCAGCAGCTTAGGCGGCAGGGGGGACGAGCAGTACGTC. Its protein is CASSLGGRGDEQYV.

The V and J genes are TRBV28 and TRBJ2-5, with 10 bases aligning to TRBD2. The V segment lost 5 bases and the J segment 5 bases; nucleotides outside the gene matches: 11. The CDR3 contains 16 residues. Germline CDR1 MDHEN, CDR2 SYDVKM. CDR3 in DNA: TGTGCCAGCAGTGCCTTCGGGCTAGCGGGAGTTGAGACCCAGTACTTC. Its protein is CASSAFGLAGVETQYF.

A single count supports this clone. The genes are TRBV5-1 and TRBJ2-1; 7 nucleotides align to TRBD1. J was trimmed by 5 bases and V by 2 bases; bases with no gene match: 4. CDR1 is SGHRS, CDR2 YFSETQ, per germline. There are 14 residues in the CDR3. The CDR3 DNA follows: TGCGCCAGCAGCTTATGGGACAGTAACAATGAGCAGTTCTTC. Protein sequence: CASSLWDSNNEQFF.

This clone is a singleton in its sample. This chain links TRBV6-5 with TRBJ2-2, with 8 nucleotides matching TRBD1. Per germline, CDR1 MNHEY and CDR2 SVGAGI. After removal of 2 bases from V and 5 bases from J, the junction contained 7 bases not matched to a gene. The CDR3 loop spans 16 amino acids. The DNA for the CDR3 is TGTGCCAGCAGTTACAGAGGACAGGGATGGACCGGGGAGCTGTTTTTT. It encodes CASSYRGQGWTGELFF.

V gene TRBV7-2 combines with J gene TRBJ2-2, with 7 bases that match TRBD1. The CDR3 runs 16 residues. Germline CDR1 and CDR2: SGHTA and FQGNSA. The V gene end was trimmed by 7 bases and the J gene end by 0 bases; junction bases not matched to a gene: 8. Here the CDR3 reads CASKRTGTPNTGELFF. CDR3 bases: TGTGCCAGCAAGAGGACAGGAACTCCGAACACCGGGGAGCTGTTTTTT.

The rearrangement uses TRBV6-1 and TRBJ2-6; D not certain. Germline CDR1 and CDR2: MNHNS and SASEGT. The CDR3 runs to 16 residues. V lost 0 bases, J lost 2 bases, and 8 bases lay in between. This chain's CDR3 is CASSEAPRPGANVLTF. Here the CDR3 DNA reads TGTGCCAGCAGTGAAGCGCCCAGGCCTGGGGCCAACGTCCTGACTTTC.

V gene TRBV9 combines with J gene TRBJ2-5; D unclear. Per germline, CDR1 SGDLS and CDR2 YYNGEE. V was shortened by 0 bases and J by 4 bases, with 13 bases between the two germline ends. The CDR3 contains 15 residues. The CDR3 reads CASSVESVALETQYF. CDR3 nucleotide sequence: TGTGCCAGCAGCGTAGAATCCGTGGCCTTAGAGACCCAGTACTTC.

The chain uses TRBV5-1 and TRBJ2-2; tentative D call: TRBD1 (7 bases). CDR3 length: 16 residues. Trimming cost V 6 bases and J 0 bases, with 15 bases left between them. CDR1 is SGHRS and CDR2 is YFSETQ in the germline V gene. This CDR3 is CASTLGGTANTGELFF. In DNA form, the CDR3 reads TGCGCCAGCACCCTCGGCGGGACAGCGAACACCGGGGAGCTGTTTTTT.

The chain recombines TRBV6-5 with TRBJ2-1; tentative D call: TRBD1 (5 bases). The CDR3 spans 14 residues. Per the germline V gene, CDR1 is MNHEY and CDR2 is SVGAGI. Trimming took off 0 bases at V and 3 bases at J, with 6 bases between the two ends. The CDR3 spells CASSYSRVYNEQFF. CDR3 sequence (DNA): TGTGCCAGCAGTTACTCCAGGGTCTACAATGAGCAGTTCTTC.

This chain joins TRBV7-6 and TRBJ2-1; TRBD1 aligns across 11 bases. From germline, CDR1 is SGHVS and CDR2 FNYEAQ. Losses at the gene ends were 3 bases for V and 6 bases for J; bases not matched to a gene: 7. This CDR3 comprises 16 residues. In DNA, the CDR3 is TGTGCCAGCAGCTTGCCCGGGACAGGGGGGCTCAATGAGCAGTTCTTC. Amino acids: CASSLPGTGGLNEQFF.

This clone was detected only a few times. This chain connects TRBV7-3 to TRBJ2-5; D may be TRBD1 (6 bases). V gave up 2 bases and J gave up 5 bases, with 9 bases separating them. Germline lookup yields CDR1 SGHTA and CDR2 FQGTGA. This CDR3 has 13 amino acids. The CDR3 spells CASSLGTWETQYF. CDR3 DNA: TGTGCCAGCAGCTTAGGGACATGGGAGACCCAGTACTTC.

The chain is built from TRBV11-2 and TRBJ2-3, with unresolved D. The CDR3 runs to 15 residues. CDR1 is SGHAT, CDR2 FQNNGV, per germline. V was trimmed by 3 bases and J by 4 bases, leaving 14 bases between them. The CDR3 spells CASSFLKASPDTQYF. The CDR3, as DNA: TGTGCCAGCAGCTTTCTAAAAGCTTCGCCAGATACGCAGTATTTT.

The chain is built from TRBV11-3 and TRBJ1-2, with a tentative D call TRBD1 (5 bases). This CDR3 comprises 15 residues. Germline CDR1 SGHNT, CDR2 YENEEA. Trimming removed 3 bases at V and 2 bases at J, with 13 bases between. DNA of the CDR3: TGTGCCAGCAGCTTTGATCCCCGACAGAACTATGGCTACACCTTC. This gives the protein CASSFDPRQNYGYTF.

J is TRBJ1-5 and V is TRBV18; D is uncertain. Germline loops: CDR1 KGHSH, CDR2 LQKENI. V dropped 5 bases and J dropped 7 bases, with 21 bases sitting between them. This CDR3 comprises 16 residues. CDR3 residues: CASSFQEWGSEQPQHF. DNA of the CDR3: TGTGCCAGCTCATTTCAAGAATGGGGTTCCGAGCAGCCCCAGCATTTT.

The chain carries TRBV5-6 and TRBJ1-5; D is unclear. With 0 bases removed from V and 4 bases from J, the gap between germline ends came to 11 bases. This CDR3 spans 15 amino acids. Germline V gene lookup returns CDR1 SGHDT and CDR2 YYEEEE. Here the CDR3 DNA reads TGTGCCAGCAGCTTGGGGGCCGGTCGGAATCAGCCCCAGCATTTT. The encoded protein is CASSLGAGRNQPQHF.

The chain's CDR3 is CASSLLRLGGMETQYF. Here the CDR3 DNA reads TGCGCCAGCAGCTTGCTGAGGTTGGGTGGGATGGAGACCCAGTACTTC. This chain connects TRBV5-1 to TRBJ2-5, with D unresolved. Trimming shortened V by 1 base and J by 5 bases, and 18 bases separated the two germline ends. The CDR3 sequence is 16 residues long. CDR1 and CDR2 (germline): SGHRS, YFSETQ. The variable domain in full, completed from reference TRBV5-1 and TRBJ2-5, reads KAGVTQTPRYLIKTRGQQVTLSCSPISGHRSVSWYQQTPGQGLQFLFEYFSETQRNKGNFPGRFSGRQFSNSRSEMNVSTLELGDSALYLCASSLLRLGGMETQYFGPGTRLLVL.

Here the CDR3 DNA reads TGTGCCAGCTCACCCGGATCGGACTCACCCCTCCACTTT. Encoded protein: CASSPGSDSPLHF. The chain has TRBV18 and TRBJ1-6; no clear D. Trimming stripped 3 bases from V and 10 bases from J, with 10 bases between. Per germline, CDR1 KGHSH and CDR2 LQKENI. The CDR3 is 13 amino acids. The full variable domain, rest sourced from reference TRBV18 and TRBJ1-6, is NAGVMQNPRHLVRRRGQEARLRCSPMKGHSHVYWYRQLPEEGLKFMVYLQKENIIDESGMPKERFSAEFPKEGPSILRIQQVVRGDSAAYFCASSPGSDSPLHFGNGTRLTVT.

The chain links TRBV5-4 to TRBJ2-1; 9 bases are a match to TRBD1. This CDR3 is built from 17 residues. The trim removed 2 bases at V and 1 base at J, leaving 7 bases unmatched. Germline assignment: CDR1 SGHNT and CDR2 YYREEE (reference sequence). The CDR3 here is CASSLPTGQGSYNEQFF. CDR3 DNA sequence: TGTGCCAGCAGCTTACCGACGGGACAGGGATCCTACAATGAGCAGTTCTTC.

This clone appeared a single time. CDR3 in amino acids: CASSLTRTGGNTEAFF. The CDR3 nucleotides read TGTGCCAGCAGCTTAACAAGGACAGGGGGGAACACTGAAGCTTTCTTT. The chain links TRBV7-6 to TRBJ1-1, with 10 bases identical to TRBD1. Germline V gene sequence: CDR1 SGHVS, CDR2 FNYEAQ. This CDR3 region has 16 residues. The trim removed 2 bases at V and 1 base at J, leaving 4 bases unmatched.

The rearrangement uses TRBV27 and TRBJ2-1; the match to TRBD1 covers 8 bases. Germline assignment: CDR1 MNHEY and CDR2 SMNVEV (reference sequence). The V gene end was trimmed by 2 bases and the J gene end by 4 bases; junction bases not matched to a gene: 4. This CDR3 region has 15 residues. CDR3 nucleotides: TGTGCCAGCAGTTTACGACAGGGGACGTACAATGAGCAGTTCTTC. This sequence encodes CASSLRQGTYNEQFF.

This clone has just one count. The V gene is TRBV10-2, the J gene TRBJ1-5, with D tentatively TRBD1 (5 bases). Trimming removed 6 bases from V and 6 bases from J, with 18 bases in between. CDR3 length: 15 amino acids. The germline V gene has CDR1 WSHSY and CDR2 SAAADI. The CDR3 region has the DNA TGCGCCAGCAGCGGACGGTCCGGGGGTACTCAGCCCCAGCATTTT. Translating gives CASSGRSGGTQPQHF.

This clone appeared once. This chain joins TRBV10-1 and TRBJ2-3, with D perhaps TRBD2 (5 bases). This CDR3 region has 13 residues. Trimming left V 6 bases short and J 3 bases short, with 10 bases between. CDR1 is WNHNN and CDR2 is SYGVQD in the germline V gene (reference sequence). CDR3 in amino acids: CASRGSWTDTQYF. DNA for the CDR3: TGCGCCAGCAGGGGGAGCTGGACAGATACGCAGTATTTT.

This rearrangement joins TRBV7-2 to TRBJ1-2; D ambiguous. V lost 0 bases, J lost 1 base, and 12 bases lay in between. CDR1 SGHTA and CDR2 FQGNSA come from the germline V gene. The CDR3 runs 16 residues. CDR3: CASSLAIPGLNYGYTF. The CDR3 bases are TGTGCCAGCAGCTTAGCAATTCCCGGGCTTAACTATGGCTACACCTTC.

CDR3 protein: CSIRAGPPNYEQYV. The CDR3 DNA reads as TGTTCCATCAGGGCAGGTCCCCCCAACTACGAGCAGTACGTC. The chain is built from TRBV2 and TRBJ2-7, with D tentatively TRBD1 (5 bases). CDR1 SNHLY and CDR2 FYNNEI come from the germline V gene. CDR3 length: 14 amino acids.

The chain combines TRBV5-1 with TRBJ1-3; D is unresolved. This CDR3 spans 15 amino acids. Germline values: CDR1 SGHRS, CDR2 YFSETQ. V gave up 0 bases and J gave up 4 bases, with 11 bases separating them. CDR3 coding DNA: TGCGCCAGCAGCTTGGTTGGAGGGCGAGGAAACACCATATATTTT. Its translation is CASSLVGGRGNTIYF.

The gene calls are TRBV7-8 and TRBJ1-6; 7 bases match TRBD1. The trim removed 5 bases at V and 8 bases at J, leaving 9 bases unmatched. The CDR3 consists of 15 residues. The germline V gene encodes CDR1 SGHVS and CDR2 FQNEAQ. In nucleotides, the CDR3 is TGTGCCAGCAGCCGACAGGGTCGAAGGGATTCACCCCTCCACTTT. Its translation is CASSRQGRRDSPLHF.

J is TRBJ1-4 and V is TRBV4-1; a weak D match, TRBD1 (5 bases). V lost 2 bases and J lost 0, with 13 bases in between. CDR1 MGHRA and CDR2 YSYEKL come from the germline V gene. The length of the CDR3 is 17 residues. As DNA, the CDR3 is TGCGCCAGCAGCCAAACTGGGGCCTATACAACTAATGAAAAACTGTTTTTT. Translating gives CASSQTGAYTTNEKLFF.

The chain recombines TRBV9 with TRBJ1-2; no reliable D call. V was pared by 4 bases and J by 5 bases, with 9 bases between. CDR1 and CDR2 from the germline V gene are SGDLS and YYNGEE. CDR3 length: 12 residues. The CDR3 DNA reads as TGTGCCAGCAGCTCTGGGCCTTATGGCTACACCTTC. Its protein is CASSSGPYGYTF.

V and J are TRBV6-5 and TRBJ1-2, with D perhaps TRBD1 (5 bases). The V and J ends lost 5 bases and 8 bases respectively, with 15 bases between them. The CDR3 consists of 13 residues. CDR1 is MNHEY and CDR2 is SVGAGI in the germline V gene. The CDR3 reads CASSEGTAGGYTF. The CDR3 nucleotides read TGTGCCAGCAGTGAGGGGACTGCGGGAGGCTACACCTTC.

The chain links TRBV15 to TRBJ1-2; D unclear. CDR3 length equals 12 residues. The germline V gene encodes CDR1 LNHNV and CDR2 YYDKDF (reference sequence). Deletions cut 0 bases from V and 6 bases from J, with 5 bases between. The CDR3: CATSRDRNGYTF. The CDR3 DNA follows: TGTGCCACCAGCAGAGATAGGAATGGCTACACCTTC.